One T cell receptor (beta chain) is described in this entry. The clone's antigen remains unknown. Base qualities are not recorded, but no much larger clone differs from it by a single base. This sample stems from a study of CD8+ T cells in alopecia areata (dated by TCRdb to 2016 to 2018). For the study in its entirety: Treated patients were enrolled in an open-label pilot trial of oral tofacitinib, 5 to 10 mg twice daily, for moderate-to-severe alopecia areata. Tofacitinib was given for 6 to 18 months, followed by 6 months of follow-up off drug to assess delayed response and recurrence. High-throughput TCRbeta sequencing was used to examine T cell clonal expansion in alopecia areata in both the C3H/HeJ mouse model and human patients. On the human side, TCRbeta sequencing was run on scalp tissue and on sorted CD4+ and CD8+ peripheral blood T cells from healthy controls and from alopecia areata patients with either patchy or totalis/universalis disease. Tofacitinib-treated patients had biopsies at baseline and at 4 and 24 weeks of treatment, with a later scalp biopsy in several patients. Scalp clonality was compared among normal scalp (n=4), patchy alopecia areata scalp (n=8), and alopecia totalis/universalis scalp (n=8). RNA came from the PAXgene miRNA kit for fixed scalp, the miRNeasy kit for PBMCs, and the RNeasy kit for mouse skin. TCRbeta CDR3 regions were amplified by immunoSEQ multiplex PCR with 35 Vbeta forward and 13 Jbeta reverse primers. Broad study findings and their caveats: Higher clonality and more expanded CD8+ clones were observed in lesional scalp than in normal scalp, particularly in alopecia totalis/universalis, a finding suggestive of antigenic drive. Resident alphabeta T cells in normal human skin are also sequenced, complicating scalp TCR repertoire analysis, unlike mouse skin dominated by gammadelta T cells. Compared with mice, TCR sequences shared between patients were less clear, possibly partly because of HLA diversity across the patient population.

Libraries were made using the immunoSEQ multiplex PCR assay. RNA was extracted from all samples and reverse transcribed into cDNA, which served as template for TCR sequencing. First-strand cDNA was synthesized using SuperScript III with a 2:1 mix of oligo-dT and random hexamers. A synthetic immune receptor repertoire was used to assess amplification bias, and residual bias was removed computationally. The paper's data handling went like this. Raw reads were preprocessed to remove errors, and CDR3 was defined by IMGT conventions from the conserved cysteine to phenylalanine. Clonality was computed by normalizing Shannon entropy by log2 of the number of productive unique TCRs and subtracting the result from 1. Whether each scalp clone was CD4 or CD8 was inferred by checking scalp TCRbeta sequences against the CD4 and CD8 repertoires from sorted blood. In its TCRdb copy, this immuneACCESS table keeps in-frame sequences only and misses some clones. Where compared with another copy, unresolved V genes explain less than half of these, and the others have no known cause. Clone size and V and J calls were adopted from that table, with D and trimming inferred from the DNA. The sample table lists fewer than 250,000 clones, 50% to 60% of them with a count of one. The top ten clonotypes cover approximately 0.44% of the sample.

The time point label, read with the paper, signifies: baseline before oral tofacitinib. Peripheral blood and lesional scalp punch biopsies were obtained from patients with alopecia areata. After PBMCs were isolated by density centrifugation and stained for CD3, CD4 and CD8, a FACSAria was used to sort CD4+ and CD8+ T cells. Trimming removed 3 bases from V and 7 bases from J, leaving 7 bases between the germline ends. In the germline V gene, CDR1 corresponds to ENHRY and CDR2 to SYGVKD. Counted from cysteine to phenylalanine, this CDR3 has 12 amino acids. Here the CDR3 DNA is all that survives: 36 bases in frame from base 1.

Specimen: CD4+ T cells sorted from blood, collected at week 0. The chain links TRBV10-3 with TRBJ2-1; the D segment is perhaps TRBD1 or TRBD2, each sharing 5 matched bases. This clonotype was obtained from a human donor with alopecia areata. This receptor carries the CDR3 CAISDEGNEQFF. At the DNA level, the sequence is TGTGCCATCAGTGATGAGGGGAATGAGCAGTTCTTC.